This TCR beta chain was sequenced in a study of T-cell memory formation after mild COVID-19. TCRdb redid the calling of the 5' RACE reads with MiXCR, one entry per CDR3 protein. The top ten hold more than 1.5% of the sample, which has tens of thousands of distinct CDR3 sequences, 21% seen once. Sample: PBMCs or a T cell subset sorted from them (not recorded which). This clonotype originated in an adult who had mild COVID-19 (a few samples of this study predate the infection). Cell type and time point are not known.

The CDR3 DNA is TGTGCCAGCAGCAAGGACATCTACGAGCAGTACTTC. It translates to CASSKDIYEQYF. The chain combines TRBV5-4 with TRBJ2-7; D is perhaps TRBD1 (5 bases). V lost 4 bases, J lost 3 bases, and 8 bases lay in between. Looked up from germline, CDR1 is SGHNT and CDR2 is YYREEE (reference sequence). The CDR3 runs 12 residues.